The rows below give T cell receptor beta chains drawn from one sample of a study of T cell responses to AZD1222 COVID-19 vaccine. Measured with immunoSEQ multiplex PCR; TCRdb has only the in-frame clones, and not every one. The sample has 85,000 to 110,000 clones; approximately 88% are singletons. Sample: peripheral blood, taken on day 0 of AZD1222 vaccination. All receptors come from an adult in good health. Both conserved end residues are part of each CDR3. The D gene is left open where the match is weak. Not all rows give a size; the values are once, few, many and, for expanded clones, a class.

J gene: TRBJ1-6
CDR3 length: 18
clone size: .
V gene: TRBV3-1/TRBV3-2
D gene: TRBD1
CDR3 protein: CASSHPSTGSSYNSPLHF
CDR3 DNA: TGTGCCAGCAGCCACCCCTCGACAGGGAGCTCCTATAATTCACCCCTCCACTTT

J gene: TRBJ1-1
CDR3 length: 13
clone size: once
V gene: TRBV10-1
D gene: .
CDR3 protein: CASSEQGYTEAFF
CDR3 DNA: TGCGCCAGCAGTGAACAGGGATACACTGAAGCTTTCTTT

J gene: TRBJ2-1
CDR3 length: 13
clone size: .
V gene: TRBV6-5
D gene: TRBD2
CDR3 protein: CASSPRGVNEQFF
CDR3 DNA: TGTGCCAGCAGTCCTCGGGGGGTCAATGAGCAGTTCTTC

J gene: TRBJ1-1
CDR3 length: 13
clone size: .
V gene: TRBV6-5
D gene: .
CDR3 protein: CASTTQGKTEAFF
CDR3 DNA: TGTGCCAGCACCACACAGGGCAAGACTGAAGCTTTCTTT

J gene: TRBJ1-6
CDR3 length: 14
clone size: .
V gene: TRBV19
D gene: .
CDR3 protein: CASAGARSNSPLHF
CDR3 DNA: TGTGCCAGCGCAGGGGCCCGCTCGAATTCACCCCTCCACTTT

J gene: TRBJ2-2
CDR3 length: 17
clone size: .
V gene: TRBV24-1
D gene: TRBD1
CDR3 protein: CATSDSPGQGVTGELFF
CDR3 DNA: TGTGCCACCAGTGATTCCCCGGGACAGGGGGTCACCGGGGAGCTGTTTTTT

J gene: TRBJ2-1
CDR3 length: 16
clone size: .
V gene: TRBV27
D gene: TRBD2
CDR3 protein: CASSSRGNVGINEQFF
CDR3 DNA: TGTGCCAGCAGTTCGCGGGGGAACGTGGGGATCAATGAGCAGTTCTTC

J gene: TRBJ2-7
CDR3 length: 15
clone size: .
V gene: TRBV5-1
D gene: .
CDR3 protein: CASSKMADSSYEQYF
CDR3 DNA: TGCGCCAGCAGCAAAATGGCGGACAGTTCCTACGAGCAGTACTTC

J gene: TRBJ2-1
CDR3 length: 17
clone size: .
V gene: TRBV7-9
D gene: TRBD2
CDR3 protein: CAVPAPEAGLQGDEQFF
CDR3 DNA: TGTGCCGTACCGGCGCCCGAAGCGGGACTTCAAGGGGATGAGCAGTTCTTC

J gene: TRBJ1-2
CDR3 length: 12
clone size: .
V gene: TRBV6-5
D gene: .
CDR3 protein: CASSPQRASYTF
CDR3 DNA: TGTGCCAGCAGTCCTCAGAGGGCAAGCTACACCTTC

J gene: TRBJ2-2
CDR3 length: 15
clone size: .
V gene: TRBV6-8
D gene: TRBD1
CDR3 protein: CARKLRGPKTGELFF
CDR3 DNA: TGTGCCAGAAAGCTCAGGGGGCCCAAGACCGGGGAGCTGTTTTTT

J gene: TRBJ1-2
CDR3 length: 16
clone size: .
V gene: TRBV25-1
D gene: .
CDR3 protein: CASSEYSEGLYYGYTF
CDR3 DNA: TGTGCCAGCAGTGAATACAGCGAGGGGCTGTACTATGGCTACACCTTC

J gene: TRBJ1-2
CDR3 length: 15
clone size: once
V gene: TRBV7-8
D gene: TRBD1
CDR3 protein: CASSLGGQGPYGYTF
CDR3 DNA: TGTGCCAGCAGCTTAGGAGGACAGGGACCTTATGGCTACACCTTC

J gene: TRBJ2-3
CDR3 length: 16
clone size: .
V gene: TRBV7-9
D gene: TRBD2
CDR3 protein: CASSRTSGTNTDTQYF
CDR3 DNA: TGTGCCAGCAGCCGCACTAGCGGGACCAACACAGATACGCAGTATTTT

J gene: TRBJ1-4
CDR3 length: 15
clone size: .
V gene: TRBV18
D gene: TRBD1
CDR3 protein: CASSPRAGGPEKLFF
CDR3 DNA: TGTGCCAGCTCACCACGGGCAGGGGGCCCCGAAAAACTGTTTTTT

J gene: TRBJ2-1
CDR3 length: 15
clone size: .
V gene: TRBV7-7
D gene: TRBD2
CDR3 protein: CASSRAAGAGNEQFF
CDR3 DNA: TGTGCTAGCAGCCGGGCGGCGGGAGCCGGGAATGAGCAGTTCTTC

J gene: TRBJ2-1
CDR3 length: 17
clone size: .
V gene: TRBV6-4
D gene: .
CDR3 protein: CASSDSAARGTYNEQFF
CDR3 DNA: TGTGCCAGCAGTGACAGTGCGGCCAGGGGAACCTACAATGAGCAGTTCTTC

J gene: TRBJ1-5
CDR3 length: 13
clone size: .
V gene: TRBV18
D gene: .
CDR3 protein: CASSPGVNQPQHF
CDR3 DNA: TGTGCCAGCTCACCAGGGGTCAATCAGCCCCAGCATTTT

J gene: TRBJ2-1
CDR3 length: 14
clone size: .
V gene: TRBV11-2
D gene: .
CDR3 protein: CASSRYQGRNEQFF
CDR3 DNA: TGTGCCAGCAGTCGTTATCAGGGACGGAATGAGCAGTTCTTC

J gene: TRBJ2-1
CDR3 length: 16
clone size: .
V gene: TRBV7-2
D gene: TRBD2
CDR3 protein: CASRPPSGSSYNEQFF
CDR3 DNA: TGTGCCAGCAGACCTCCTAGCGGGAGCTCCTACAATGAGCAGTTCTTC

J gene: TRBJ2-7
CDR3 length: 12
clone size: .
V gene: TRBV29-1
D gene: TRBD2
CDR3 protein: CSATSGTLEQYF
CDR3 DNA: TGCAGCGCTACTAGCGGGACCCTCGAGCAGTACTTC

J gene: TRBJ1-1
CDR3 length: 13
clone size: .
V gene: TRBV23-1
D gene: .
CDR3 protein: CASSQCVNTEAFF
CDR3 DNA: TGCGCCAGCAGTCAATGCGTGAACACTGAAGCTTTCTTT